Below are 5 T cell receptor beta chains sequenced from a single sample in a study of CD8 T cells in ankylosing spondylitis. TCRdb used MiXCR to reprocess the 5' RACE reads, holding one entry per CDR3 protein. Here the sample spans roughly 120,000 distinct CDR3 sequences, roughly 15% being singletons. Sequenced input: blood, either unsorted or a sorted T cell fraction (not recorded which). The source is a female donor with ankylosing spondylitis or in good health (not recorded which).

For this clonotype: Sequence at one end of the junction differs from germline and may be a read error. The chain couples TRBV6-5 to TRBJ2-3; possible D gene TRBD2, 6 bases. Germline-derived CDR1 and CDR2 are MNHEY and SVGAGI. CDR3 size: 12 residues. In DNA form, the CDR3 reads TGTGCCAGCCCTGGAAGGGACTCTACGCAGTATTTC. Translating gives CASPGRDSTQYF.

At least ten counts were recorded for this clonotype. CDR3 loop: CASSFRLDTLATDTQYF. CDR3 coding DNA: TGTGCCAGCAGCTTCCGTCTCGATACGCTAGCCACAGATACGCAGTATTTT. The chain combines TRBV7-2 with TRBJ2-3; TRBD2 might be the D (5 bases). CDR3 length: 17 residues. Germline-derived CDR1 and CDR2 are SGHTA and FQGNSA. V lost 3 bases and J 2 bases, leaving 18 bases between the germline ends.

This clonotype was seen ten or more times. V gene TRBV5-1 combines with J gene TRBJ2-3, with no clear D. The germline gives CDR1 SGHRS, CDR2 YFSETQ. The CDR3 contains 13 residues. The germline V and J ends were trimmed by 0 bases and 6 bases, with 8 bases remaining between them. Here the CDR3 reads CASSLATYDTQYF. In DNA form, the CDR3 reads TGCGCCAGCAGCTTGGCAACCTACGATACGCAGTATTTT.

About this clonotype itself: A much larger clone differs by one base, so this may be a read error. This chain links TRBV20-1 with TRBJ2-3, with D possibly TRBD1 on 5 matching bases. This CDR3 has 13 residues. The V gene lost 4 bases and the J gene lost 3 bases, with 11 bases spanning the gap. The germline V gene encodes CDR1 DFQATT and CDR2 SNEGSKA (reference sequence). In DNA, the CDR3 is TGCAGTGCTAACAGGACCGGGACAGATACGCAGTATTTT. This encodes CSANRTGTDTQYF.

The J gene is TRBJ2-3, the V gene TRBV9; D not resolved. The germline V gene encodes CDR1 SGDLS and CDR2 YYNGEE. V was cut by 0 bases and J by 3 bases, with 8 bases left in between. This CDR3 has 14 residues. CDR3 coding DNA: TGTGCCAGCAGCGTAGCGGCAGGAACAGATACGCAGTATTTT. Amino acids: CASSVAAGTDTQYF.